The sample holds many counts of the clone carrying this T cell receptor (beta chain). The antigen remains unidentified. These data originate in a study of T cells in Graves' hyperthyroidism and ophthalmopathy. RNA transcripts were the template for amplifying TCR beta CDR3 regions. HTBI primers were employed in a first-round RT-PCR of the TCR CDR3. In TCRdb, the multiplex PCR reads were re-called with MiXCR into one record per CDR3 protein. The table has about 600,000 distinct CDR3 sequences, about 14% seen once. Germline V CDR1 and CDR2: MNHEY, SMNVEV (reference sequence). Unmatched junction bases numbered 4, after V lost 2 bases and J lost 0 bases. CDR3 length: 16 amino acids. General study findings and limits: Model-based prediction identified ophthalmopathy a median roughly six months prior to its onset.

The V and J genes are TRBV27 and TRBJ2-1; 7 bases are shared with TRBD2. The source is a woman in her forties or fifties with Graves' ophthalmopathy. The sample was blood. Written as DNA, the CDR3 is TGTGCCAGCAGTTTAAGTCTAGCGGCCTCCTACAATGAGCAGTTCTTC. Protein: CASSLSLAASYNEQFF.